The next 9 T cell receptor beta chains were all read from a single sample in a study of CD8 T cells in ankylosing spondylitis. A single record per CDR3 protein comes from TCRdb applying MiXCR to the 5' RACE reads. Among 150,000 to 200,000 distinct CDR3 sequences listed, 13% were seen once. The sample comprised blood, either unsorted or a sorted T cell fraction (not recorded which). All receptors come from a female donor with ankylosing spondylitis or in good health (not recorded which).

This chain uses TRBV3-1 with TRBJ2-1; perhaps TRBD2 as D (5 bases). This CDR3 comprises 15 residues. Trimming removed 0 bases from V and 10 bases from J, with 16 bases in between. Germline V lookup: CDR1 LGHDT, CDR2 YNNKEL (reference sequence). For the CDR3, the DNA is TGTGCCAGCAGCCAAGATAGAGCGGCAGCTGGGGAGCAGTTCTTC. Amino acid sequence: CASSQDRAAAGEQFF.

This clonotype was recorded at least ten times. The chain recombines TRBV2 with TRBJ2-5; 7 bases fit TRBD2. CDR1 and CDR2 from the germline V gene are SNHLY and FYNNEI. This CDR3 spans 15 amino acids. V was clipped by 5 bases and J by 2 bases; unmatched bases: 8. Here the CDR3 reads CASSQTSPGQETQYF. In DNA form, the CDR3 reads TGTGCCAGCAGTCAGACTAGCCCGGGGCAAGAGACCCAGTACTTC.

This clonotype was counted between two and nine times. CDR3: CSARGAGRPGILFF. The CDR3 region has the DNA TGCAGTGCTAGGGGCGCGGGACGCCCAGGGATACTGTTTTTT. V gene TRBV20-1 combines with J gene TRBJ1-4, with a tentative D call TRBD1 (5 bases). In germline, CDR1 is DFQATT, CDR2 SNEGSKA (reference sequence). Between the trimmed V and J ends, which lost 3 bases and 13 bases, there was a span of 21 bases. The CDR3 is made up of 14 amino acids.

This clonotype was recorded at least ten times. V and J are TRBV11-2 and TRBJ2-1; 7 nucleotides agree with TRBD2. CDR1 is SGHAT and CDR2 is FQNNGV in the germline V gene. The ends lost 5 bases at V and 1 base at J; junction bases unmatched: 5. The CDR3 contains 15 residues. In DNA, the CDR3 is TGTGCCAGCAGCCCTCCGGGACTATCCTACAATGAGCAGTTCTTC. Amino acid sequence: CASSPPGLSYNEQFF.

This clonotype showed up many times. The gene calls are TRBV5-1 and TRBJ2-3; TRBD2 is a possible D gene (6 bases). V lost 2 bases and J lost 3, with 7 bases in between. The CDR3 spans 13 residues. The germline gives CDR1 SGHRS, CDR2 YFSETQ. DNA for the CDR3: TGCGCCAGCAGCTTCCGGGAGACAGATACGCAGTATTTT. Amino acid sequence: CASSFRETDTQYF. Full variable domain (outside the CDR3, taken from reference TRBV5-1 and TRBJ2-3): KAGVTQTPRYLIKTRGQQVTLSCSPISGHRSVSWYQQTPGQGLQFLFEYFSETQRNKGNFPGRFSGRQFSNSRSEMNVSTLELGDSALYLCASSFRETDTQYFGPGTRLTVL.

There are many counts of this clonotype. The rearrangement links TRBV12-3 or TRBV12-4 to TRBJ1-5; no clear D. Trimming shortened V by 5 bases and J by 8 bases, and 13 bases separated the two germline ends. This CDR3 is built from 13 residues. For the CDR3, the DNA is TGTGCCAGCAGTCTTTCGGGATCGAAGCCCCAGCATTTT. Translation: CASSLSGSKPQHF.

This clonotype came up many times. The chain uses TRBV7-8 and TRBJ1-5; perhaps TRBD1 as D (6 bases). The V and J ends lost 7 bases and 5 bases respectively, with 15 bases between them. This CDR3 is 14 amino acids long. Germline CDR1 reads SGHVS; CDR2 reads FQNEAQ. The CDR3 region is CASTLGGADQPQHF. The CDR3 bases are TGTGCCAGCACCCTAGGGGGGGCGGATCAGCCCCAGCATTTT.

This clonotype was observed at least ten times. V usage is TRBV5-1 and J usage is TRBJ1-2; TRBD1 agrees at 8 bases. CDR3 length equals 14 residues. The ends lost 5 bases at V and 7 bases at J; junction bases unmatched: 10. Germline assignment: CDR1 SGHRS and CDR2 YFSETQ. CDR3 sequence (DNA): TGCGCCAGCAGTCCAAGCGACAGGGGAAGTGGCTACACCTTC. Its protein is CASSPSDRGSGYTF.

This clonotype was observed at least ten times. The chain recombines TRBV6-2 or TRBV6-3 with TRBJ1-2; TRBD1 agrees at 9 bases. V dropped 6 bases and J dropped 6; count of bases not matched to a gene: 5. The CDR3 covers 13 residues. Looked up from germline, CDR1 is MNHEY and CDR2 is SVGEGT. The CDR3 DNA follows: TGTGCCAGCAGACTGACAGGGGGTAATGGCTACACCTTC. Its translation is CASRLTGGNGYTF.